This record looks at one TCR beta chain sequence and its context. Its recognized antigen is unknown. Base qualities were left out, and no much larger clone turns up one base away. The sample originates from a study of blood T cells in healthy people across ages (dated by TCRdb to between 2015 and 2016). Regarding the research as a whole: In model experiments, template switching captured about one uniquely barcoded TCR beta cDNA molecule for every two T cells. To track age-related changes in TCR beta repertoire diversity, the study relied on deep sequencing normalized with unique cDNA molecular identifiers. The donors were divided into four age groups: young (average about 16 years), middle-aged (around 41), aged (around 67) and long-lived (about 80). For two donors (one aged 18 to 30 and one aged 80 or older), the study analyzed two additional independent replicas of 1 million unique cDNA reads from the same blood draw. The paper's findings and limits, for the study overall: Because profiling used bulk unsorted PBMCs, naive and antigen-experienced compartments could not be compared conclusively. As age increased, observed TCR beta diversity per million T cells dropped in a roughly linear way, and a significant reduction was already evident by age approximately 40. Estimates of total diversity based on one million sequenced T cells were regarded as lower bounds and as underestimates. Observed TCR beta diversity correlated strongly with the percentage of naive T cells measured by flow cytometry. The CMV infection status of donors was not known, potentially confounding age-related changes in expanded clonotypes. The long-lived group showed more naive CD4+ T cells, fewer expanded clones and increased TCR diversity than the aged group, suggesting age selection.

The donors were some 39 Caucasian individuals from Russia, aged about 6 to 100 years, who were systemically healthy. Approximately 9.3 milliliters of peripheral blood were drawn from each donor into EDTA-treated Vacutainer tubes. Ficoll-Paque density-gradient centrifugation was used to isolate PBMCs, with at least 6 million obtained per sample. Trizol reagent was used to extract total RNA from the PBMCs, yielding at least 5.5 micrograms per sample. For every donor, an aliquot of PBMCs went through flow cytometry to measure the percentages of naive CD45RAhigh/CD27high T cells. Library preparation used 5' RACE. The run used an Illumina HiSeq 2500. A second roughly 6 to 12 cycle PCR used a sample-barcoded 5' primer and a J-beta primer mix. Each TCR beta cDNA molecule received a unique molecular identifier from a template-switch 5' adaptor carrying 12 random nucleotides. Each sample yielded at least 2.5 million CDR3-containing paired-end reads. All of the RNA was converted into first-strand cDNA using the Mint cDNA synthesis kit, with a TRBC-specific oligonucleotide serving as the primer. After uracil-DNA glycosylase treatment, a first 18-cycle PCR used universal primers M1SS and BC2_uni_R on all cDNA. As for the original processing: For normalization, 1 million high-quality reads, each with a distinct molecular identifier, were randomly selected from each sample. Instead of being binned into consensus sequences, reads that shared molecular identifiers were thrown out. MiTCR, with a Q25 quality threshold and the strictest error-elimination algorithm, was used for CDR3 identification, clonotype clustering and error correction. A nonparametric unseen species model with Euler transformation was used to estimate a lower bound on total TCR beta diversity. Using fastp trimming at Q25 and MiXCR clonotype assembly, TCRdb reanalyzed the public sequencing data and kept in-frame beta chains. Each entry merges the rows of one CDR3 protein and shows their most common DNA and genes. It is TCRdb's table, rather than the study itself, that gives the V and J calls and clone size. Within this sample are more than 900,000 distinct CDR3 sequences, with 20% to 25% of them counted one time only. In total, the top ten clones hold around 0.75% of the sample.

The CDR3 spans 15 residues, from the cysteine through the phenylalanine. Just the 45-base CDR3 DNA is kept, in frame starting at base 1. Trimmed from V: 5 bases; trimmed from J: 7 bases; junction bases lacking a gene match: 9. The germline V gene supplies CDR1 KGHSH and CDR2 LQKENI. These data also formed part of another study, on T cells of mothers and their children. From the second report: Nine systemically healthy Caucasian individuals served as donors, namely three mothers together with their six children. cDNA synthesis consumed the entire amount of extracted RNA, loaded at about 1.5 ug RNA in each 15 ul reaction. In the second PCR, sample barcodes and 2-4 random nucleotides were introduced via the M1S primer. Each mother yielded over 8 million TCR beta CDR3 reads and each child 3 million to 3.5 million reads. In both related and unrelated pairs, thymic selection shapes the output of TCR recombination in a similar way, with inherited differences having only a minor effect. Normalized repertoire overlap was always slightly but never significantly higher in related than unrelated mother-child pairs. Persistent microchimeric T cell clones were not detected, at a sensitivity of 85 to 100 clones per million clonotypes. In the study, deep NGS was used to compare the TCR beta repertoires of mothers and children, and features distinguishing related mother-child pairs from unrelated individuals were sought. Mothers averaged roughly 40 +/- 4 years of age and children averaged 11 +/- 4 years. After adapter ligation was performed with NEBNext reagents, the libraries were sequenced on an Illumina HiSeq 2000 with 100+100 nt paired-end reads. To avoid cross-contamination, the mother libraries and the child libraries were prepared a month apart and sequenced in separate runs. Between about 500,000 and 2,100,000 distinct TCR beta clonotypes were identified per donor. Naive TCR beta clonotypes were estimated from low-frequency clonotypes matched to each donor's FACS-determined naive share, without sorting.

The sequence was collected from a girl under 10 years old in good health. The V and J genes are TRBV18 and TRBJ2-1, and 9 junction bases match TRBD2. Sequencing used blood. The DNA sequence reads TGTGCCAGCTCATGGACCGGGACTAGCAGGAATGAGCAGTTCTTC. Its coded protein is CASSWTGTSRNEQFF.